The rows below give T cell receptor beta chains drawn from one sample of a study of blood T cell repertoires in COVID-19. Some clones are missing from TCRdb's copy, which holds only in-frame ones; the method was immunoSEQ multiplex PCR. The sample yields more than 150,000 clones, 83% seen once. What was sequenced was peripheral blood. These receptors came from a woman between 40 and 50 years old with acute or convalescent COVID-19. CDR3s include the opening cysteine and the closing phenylalanine or tryptophan. The order of the fields is CDR3 length, V gene, D gene, clone size, J gene, CDR3 protein, CDR3 DNA. A D gene is named only where the DNA matches it firmly. A row's size may be missing; if present it is once, few, many or a size class.

17	TRBV19	TRBD1	few	TRBJ1-3	CASSIFGTARSGNTIYF	TGTGCCAGTAGTATTTTCGGGACAGCGCGCTCTGGAAACACCATATATTTT
14	TRBV25-1	NA	few	TRBJ1-3	CASSGDISGNTIYF	TGTGCCAGCAGTGGGGACATCTCTGGAAACACCATATATTTT
14	TRBV4-1	NA	NA	TRBJ1-4	CASSQLPGIRKLFF	TGCGCCAGCAGCCAGCTACCAGGGATCCGAAAACTGTTTTTT
13	TRBV6-5	TRBD1	NA	TRBJ1-1	CASRGTGDTEAFF	TGTGCCAGCAGGGGGACAGGGGACACTGAAGCTTTCTTT
18	TRBV10-3	TRBD2	NA	TRBJ2-1	CAISESRAGTSGYNEQFF	TGTGCCATCAGTGAGTCGAGGGCCGGGACTAGCGGATACAATGAGCAGTTCTTC
12	TRBV11-1	NA	NA	TRBJ2-7	CASSFGPYEQYF	TGTGCCAGCAGCTTCGGTCCCTACGAGCAGTACTTC
12	TRBV19	TRBD1	NA	TRBJ2-7	CASSRQGYEQYF	TGTGCCAGTAGCCGACAGGGGTACGAGCAGTACTTC
15	TRBV28	NA	NA	TRBJ1-3	CASRLQGSAGNTIYF	TGTGCCAGCAGACTACAGGGTTCAGCTGGAAACACCATATATTTT
14	TRBV6-5	TRBD1	few	TRBJ2-7	CASRRTGTGYEQYF	TGTGCCAGCAGACGGACAGGGACAGGGTACGAGCAGTACTTC
14	TRBV7-9	NA	NA	TRBJ2-3	CASTPRTDTDTQYF	TGTGCCAGCACCCCCCGAACAGACACAGATACGCAGTATTTT
14	TRBV28	TRBD1	NA	TRBJ1-6	CASSPGQGDSPLHF	TGTGCCAGCAGCCCGGGACAGGGTGATTCACCCCTCCACTTT
18	TRBV12-5	TRBD1	NA	TRBJ1-1	CASGFSIRTGDKNTEAFF	TGTGCTAGTGGTTTTTCGATTCGGACAGGGGACAAAAACACTGAAGCTTTCTTT
16	TRBV28	TRBD1	NA	TRBJ1-6	CASRRDRSSYNSPLHF	TGTGCCAGCAGAAGGGACAGGAGCTCCTATAATTCACCCCTCCACTTT